The present TCR beta chain was sequenced within a study of cytomegalovirus exposure and HLA in healthy donors. Whole-study results and caveats: According to a later analysis, most TCR beta chains associated with CMV appeared HLA-restricted.

Remarks on this clone: The target antigen is unknown.

The CDR3 is 14 residues long. Germline-derived CDR1 and CDR2 are SGHDT and YYEEEE. V trimming: 4 bases; J trimming: 5 bases; junction bases outside the gene matches: 9. In the PCR, 60 Vbeta and 13 Jbeta primers were used. Per the original data handling: A follow-up analysis tallied tens of millions of unique TCR beta chains, roughly 11 million shared. Clones were read by immunoSEQ multiplex PCR, and TCRdb kept only the in-frame ones, dropping some. The V and J calls and clone size were taken over from that table, and D and trimming were inferred from the DNA. The table has approximately 170,000 clones, 75% to 90% seen once.

Sequencing was performed on PBMCs. The source of this sequence is a boy aged 2-15 years in good health and CMV-seronegative. The chain combines TRBV5-6 with TRBJ2-7; the match to TRBD2 covers 7 bases. The chain's CDR3 is CASSQGGTVDEQYF. The CDR3 DNA reads TGTGCCAGCAGCCAGGGAGGGACGGTCGACGAGCAGTACTTC.